These T cell receptor beta chains were read from a single sample in a study of T cells in Graves' hyperthyroidism and ophthalmopathy. TCRdb re-called the multiplex PCR reads through MiXCR, storing one row per CDR3 protein. The sample lists approximately 430,000 distinct CDR3 sequences, less than 20% occurring once. Specimen: blood. Every receptor here comes from a woman between 18 and 29 years old with Graves' hyperthyroidism. CDR3s include the opening cysteine and the closing phenylalanine or tryptophan. The D gene is left open where the match is weak. The listing skips clone size in some rows; elsewhere it reads once, few, many or a size class.

TRBV2	TRBJ2-3	TRBD2	NA	TGTGCCAGCGGCGGGACCGACCTAAACGCGGGAGAACCGGATACGCAGTATTTT	CASGGTDLNAGEPDTQYF
TRBV11-3	TRBJ2-1	NA	few	TGTGCCAGCAGCTTAGCAGGGACTCAGGGTGAGCAGTTCTTC	CASSLAGTQGEQFF
TRBV7-6	TRBJ2-1	TRBD2	many	TGTGCCAGCAGTCTTACTCCTAGCGGGGGGGATGAGCAGTTCTTC	CASSLTPSGGDEQFF
TRBV27	TRBJ2-1	NA	many	TGTGCCAGCAGTCCCTGGGGAACGTTCAATGAGCAGTTCTTC	CASSPWGTFNEQFF
TRBV7-2	TRBJ1-1	NA	many	TGTGCCAGCAGCTCAAACCGGATTTTGGGGGAAGCTTTCTTT	CASSSNRILGEAFF
TRBV7-2	TRBJ2-5	NA	NA	TGTGCCAGCAGCTTAGGGGACGCCCACCAAGAGACCCAGTACTTC	CASSLGDAHQETQYF
TRBV10-3	TRBJ2-1	NA	NA	TGTGCCATCAGTGAGTCCCTTAGCTCGCAGTTCTTC	CAISESLSSQFF
TRBV7-9	TRBJ1-2	NA	many	TGTGCCAGCAGCTTAACCCCGGAGTCCTATGGCTACACCTTC	CASSLTPESYGYTF
TRBV3-1	TRBJ1-1	NA	many	TGTGCCAGCAGCCCCCCCCGGGCTTCGGGCACTGAAGCTTTCTTT	CASSPPRASGTEAFF
TRBV7-9	TRBJ2-3	NA	few	TGTGCCAGCAGCTTAGTGGGGGGCCACAGGGATACGCAGTATTTT	CASSLVGGHRDTQYF
TRBV6-1	TRBJ2-1	TRBD2	NA	TGTGCCAGCAGTACGACTAGCGGGGTACACAATGAGCAGTTCTTC	CASSTTSGVHNEQFF